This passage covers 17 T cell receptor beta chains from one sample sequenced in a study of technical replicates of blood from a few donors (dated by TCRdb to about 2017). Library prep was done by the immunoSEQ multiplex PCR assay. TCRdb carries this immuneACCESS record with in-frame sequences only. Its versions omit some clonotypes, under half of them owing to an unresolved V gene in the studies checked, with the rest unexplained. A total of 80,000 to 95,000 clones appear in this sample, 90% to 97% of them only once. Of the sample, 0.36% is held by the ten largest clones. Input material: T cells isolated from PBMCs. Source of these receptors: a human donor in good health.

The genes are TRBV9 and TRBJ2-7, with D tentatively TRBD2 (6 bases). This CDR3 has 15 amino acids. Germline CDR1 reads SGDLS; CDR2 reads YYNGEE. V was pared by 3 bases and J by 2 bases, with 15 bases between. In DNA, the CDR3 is TGTGCCAGCAGCGCTACCGGGGACTGGGCCTACGAGCAGTACTTC. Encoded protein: CASSATGDWAYEQYF.

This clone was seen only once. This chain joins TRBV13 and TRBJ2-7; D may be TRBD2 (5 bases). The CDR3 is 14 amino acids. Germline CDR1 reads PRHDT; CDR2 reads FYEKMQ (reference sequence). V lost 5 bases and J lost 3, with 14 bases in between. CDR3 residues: CASSRGLLHYEQYF. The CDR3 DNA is TGTGCCAGCAGCAGAGGACTCCTTCACTACGAGCAGTACTTC.

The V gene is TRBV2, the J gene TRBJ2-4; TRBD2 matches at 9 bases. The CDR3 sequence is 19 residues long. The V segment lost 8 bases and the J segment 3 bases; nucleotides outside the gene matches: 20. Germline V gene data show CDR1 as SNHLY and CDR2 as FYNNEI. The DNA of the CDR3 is TGTGCCAGCTCCCGGGAAAATAGCGGGAGTACTTGGGTCAAAAACATTCAGTACTTC. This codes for CASSRENSGSTWVKNIQYF.

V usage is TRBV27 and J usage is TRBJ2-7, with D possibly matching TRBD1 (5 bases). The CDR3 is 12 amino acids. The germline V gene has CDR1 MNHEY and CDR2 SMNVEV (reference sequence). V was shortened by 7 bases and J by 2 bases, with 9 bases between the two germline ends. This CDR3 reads CASKGSTYEQYF. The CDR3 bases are TGTGCCAGCAAGGGGTCAACCTACGAGCAGTACTTC.

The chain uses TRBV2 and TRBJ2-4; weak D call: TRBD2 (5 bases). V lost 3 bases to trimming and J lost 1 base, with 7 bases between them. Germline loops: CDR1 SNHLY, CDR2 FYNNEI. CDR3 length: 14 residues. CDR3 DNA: TGTGCCAGCAGTGAGGAGGTTGCCAAAAACATTCAGTACTTC. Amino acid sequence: CASSEEVAKNIQYF.

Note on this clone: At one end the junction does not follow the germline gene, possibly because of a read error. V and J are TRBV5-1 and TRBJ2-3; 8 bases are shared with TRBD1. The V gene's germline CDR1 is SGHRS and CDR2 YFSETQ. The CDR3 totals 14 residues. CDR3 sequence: CASTLRTGPDTQYF. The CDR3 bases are TGCGCCAGCACCTTGAGGACAGGGCCAGATACGCAGTATTTT.

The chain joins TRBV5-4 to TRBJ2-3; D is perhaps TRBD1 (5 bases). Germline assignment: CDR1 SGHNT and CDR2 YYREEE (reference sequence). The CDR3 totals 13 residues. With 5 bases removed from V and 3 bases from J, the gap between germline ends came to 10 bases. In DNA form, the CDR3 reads TGTGCCAGCAGTTTCGACAGAACAGATACGCAGTATTTT. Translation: CASSFDRTDTQYF.

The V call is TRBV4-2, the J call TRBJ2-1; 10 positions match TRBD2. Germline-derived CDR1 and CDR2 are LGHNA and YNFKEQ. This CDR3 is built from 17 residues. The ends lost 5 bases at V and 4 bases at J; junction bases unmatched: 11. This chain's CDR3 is CASSLASGTSVYNEQFF. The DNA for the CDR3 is TGTGCCAGCAGCTTAGCCTCCGGGACTAGCGTGTACAATGAGCAGTTCTTC.

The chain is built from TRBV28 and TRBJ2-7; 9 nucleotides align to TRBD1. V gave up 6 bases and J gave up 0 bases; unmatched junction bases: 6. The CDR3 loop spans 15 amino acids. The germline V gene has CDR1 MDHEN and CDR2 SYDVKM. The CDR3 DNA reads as TGTGCCAGCAGGATGACAGGGGGTGCCTCCTACGAGCAGTACTTC. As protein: CASRMTGGASYEQYF.

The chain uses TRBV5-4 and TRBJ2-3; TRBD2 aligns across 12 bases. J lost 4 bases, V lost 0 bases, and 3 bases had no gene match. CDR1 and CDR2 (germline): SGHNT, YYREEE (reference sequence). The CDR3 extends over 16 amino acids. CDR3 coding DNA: TGTGCCAGCAGCTTGGAGACTAGCGGGAGCGCAGATACGCAGTATTTT. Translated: CASSLETSGSADTQYF.

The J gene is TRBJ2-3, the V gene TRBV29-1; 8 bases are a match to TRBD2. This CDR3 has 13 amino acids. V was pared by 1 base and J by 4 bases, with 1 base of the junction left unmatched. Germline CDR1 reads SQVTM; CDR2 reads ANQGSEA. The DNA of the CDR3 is TGCAGCGTTGAAGGGACTAGCTCAGATACGCAGTATTTT. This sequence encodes CSVEGTSSDTQYF.

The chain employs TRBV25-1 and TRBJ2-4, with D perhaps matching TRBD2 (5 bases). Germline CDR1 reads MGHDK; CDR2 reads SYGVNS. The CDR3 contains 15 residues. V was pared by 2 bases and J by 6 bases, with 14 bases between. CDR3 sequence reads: CASSEHTRVGNIQYF. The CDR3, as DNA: TGTGCCAGCAGTGAACATACTAGGGTGGGAAACATTCAGTACTTC.

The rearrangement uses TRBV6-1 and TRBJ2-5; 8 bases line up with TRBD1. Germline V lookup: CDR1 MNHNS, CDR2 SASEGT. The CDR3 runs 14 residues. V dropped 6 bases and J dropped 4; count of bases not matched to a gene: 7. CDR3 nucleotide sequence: TGTGCCAGCAGGCCTTCAGGGGGCGGAGAGACCCAGTACTTC. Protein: CASRPSGGGETQYF.

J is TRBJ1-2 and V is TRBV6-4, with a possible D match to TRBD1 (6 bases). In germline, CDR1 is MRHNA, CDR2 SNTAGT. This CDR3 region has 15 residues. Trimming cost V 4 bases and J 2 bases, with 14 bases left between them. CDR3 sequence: CASSVSGQSNYGYTF. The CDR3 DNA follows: TGTGCCAGCAGTGTCTCTGGACAGTCCAACTATGGCTACACCTTC.

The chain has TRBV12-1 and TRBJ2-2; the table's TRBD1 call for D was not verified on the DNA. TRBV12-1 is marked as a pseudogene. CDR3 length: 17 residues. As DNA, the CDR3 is TGTGCCAGCAGCCTAGGGACAGGATCTTCGAACACCGGGGAGCTGTTTTTT. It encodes CASSLGTGSSNTGELFF.

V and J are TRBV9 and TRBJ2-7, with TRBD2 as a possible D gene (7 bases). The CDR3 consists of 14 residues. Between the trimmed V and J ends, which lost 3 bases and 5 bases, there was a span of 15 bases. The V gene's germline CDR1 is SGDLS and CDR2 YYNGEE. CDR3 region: CASSGGGQADEQYF. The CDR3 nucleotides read TGTGCCAGCAGCGGGGGGGGGCAGGCCGACGAGCAGTACTTC. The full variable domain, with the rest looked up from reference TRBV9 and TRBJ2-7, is DSGVTQTPKHLITATGQRVTLRCSPRSGDLSVYWYQQSLDQGLQFLIQYYNGEERAKGNILERFSAQQFPDLHSELNLSSLELGDSALYFCASSGGGQADEQYFGPGTRLTVT.

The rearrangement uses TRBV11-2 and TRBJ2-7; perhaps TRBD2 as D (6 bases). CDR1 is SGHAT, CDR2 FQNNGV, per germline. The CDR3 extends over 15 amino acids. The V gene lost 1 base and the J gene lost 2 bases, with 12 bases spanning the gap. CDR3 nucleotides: TGTGCCAGCAGCTTAGTCCCAGCGGGTACCTACGAGCAGTACTTC. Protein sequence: CASSLVPAGTYEQYF.